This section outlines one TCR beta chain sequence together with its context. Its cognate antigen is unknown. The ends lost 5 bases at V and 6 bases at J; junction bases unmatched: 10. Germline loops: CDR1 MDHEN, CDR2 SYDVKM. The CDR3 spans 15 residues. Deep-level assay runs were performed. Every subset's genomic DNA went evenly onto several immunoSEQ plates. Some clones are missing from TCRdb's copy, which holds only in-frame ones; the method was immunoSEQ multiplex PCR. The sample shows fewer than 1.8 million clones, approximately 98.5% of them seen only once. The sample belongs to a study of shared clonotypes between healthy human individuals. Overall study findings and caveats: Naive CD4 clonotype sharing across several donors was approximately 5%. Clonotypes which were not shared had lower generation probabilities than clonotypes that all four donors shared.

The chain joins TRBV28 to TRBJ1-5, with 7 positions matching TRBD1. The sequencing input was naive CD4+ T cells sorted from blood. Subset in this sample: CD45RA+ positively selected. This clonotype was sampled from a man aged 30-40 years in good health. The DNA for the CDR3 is TGTGCCAGCAGTGGACAGGTCCTTCCCTTTCAGCCCCAGCATTTT. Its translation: CASSGQVLPFQPQHF.